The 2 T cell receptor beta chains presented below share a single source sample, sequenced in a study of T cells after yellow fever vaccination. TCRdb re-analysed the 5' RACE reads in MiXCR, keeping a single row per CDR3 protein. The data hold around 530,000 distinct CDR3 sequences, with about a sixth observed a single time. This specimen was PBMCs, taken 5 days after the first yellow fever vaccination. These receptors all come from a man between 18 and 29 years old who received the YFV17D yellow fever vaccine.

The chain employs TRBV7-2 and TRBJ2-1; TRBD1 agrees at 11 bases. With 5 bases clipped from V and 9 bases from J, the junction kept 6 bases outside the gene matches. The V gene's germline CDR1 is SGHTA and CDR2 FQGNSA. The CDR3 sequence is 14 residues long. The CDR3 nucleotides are TGTGCCAGCAGCCGTCCCGGGACAGGGGGTGAGCAGTTCTTC. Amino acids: CASSRPGTGGEQFF.

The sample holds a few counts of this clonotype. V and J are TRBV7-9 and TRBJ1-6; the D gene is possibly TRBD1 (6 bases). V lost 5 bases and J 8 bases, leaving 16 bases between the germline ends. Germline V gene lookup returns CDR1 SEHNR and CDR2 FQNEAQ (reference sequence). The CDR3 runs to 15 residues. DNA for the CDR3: TGTGCCAGCAGCCGCCTGGGGGGCCACGATTCACCCCTCCACTTT. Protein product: CASSRLGGHDSPLHF.